This T cell receptor beta chain was found in a study of cytomegalovirus exposure and HLA in healthy donors. Comments on this clone: Its antigen is currently unknown.

Study findings and constraints: CMV serostatus was the sole immune exposure data available.

V trimming: 7 bases; J trimming: 7 bases; junction bases outside the gene matches: 6. The CDR3 is 14 amino acids. CDR1 is MNHNS and CDR2 is SASEGT in the germline V gene. PCR used 60 Vbeta primers and 13 Jbeta primers. This table comes from immunoSEQ multiplex PCR, and its TCRdb copy is limited to in-frame clones, with some not included. This sample has 150,000 to 180,000 clones; roughly 81% occur once, and the top ten carry 2% to 2.5%. This TCR came from a woman younger than 30 in good health and CMV-seronegative. Sequencing was done on a sample of PBMCs. This chain links TRBV6-1 with TRBJ1-6; the match to TRBD1 covers 8 bases. In nucleotides, the CDR3 is TGTGCCAGCAACCTCCGACAGGGGAATTCACCCCTCCACTTT. Residues: CASNLRQGNSPLHF.